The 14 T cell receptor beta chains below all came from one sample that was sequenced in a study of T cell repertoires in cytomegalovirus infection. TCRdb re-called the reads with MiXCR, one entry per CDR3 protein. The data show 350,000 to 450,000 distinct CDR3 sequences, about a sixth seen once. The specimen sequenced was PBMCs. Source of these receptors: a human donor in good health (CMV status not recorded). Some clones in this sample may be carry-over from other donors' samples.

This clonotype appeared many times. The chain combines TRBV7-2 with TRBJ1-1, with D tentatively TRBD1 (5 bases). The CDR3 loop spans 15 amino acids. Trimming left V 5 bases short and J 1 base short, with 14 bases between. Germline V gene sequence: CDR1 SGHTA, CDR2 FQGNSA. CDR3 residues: CASSPKIGQNTEAFF. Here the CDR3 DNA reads TGTGCCAGCAGCCCCAAGATCGGACAGAACACTGAAGCTTTCTTT.

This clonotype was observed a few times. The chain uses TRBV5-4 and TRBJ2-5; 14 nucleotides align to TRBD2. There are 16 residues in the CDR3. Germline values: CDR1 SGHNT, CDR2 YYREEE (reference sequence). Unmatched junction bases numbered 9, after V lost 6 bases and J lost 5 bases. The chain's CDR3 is CASTLGLAGGPETQYF. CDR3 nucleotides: TGTGCCAGCACCCTCGGACTAGCGGGAGGTCCCGAGACCCAGTACTTC.

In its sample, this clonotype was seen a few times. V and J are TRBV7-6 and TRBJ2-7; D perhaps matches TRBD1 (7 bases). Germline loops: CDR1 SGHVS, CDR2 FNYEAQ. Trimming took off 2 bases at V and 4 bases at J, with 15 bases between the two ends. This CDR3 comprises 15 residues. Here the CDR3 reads CASSLRGDSRYEQYF. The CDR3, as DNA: TGTGCCAGCAGCTTAAGGGGGGACAGCAGATACGAGCAGTACTTC. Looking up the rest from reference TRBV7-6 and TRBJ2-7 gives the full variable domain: GAGVSQSPRYKVTKRGQDVALRCDPISGHVSLYWYRQALGQGPEFLTYFNYEAQQDKSGLPNDRFSAERPEGSISTLTIQRTEQRDSAMYRCASSLRGDSRYEQYFGPGTRLTVT.

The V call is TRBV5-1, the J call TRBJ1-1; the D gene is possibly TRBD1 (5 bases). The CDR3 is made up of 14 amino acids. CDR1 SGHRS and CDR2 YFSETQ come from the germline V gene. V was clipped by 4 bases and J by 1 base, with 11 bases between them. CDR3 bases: TGCGCCAGCAGCCATGGGGACGGGAACACTGAAGCTTTCTTT. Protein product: CASSHGDGNTEAFF.

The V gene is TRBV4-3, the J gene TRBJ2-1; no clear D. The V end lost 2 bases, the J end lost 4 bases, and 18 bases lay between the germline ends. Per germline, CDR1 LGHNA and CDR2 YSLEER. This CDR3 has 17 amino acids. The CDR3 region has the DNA TGCGCCAGCAGCCAAACCCCCTCACGTTTCGTGTACAATGAGCAGTTCTTC. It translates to CASSQTPSRFVYNEQFF.

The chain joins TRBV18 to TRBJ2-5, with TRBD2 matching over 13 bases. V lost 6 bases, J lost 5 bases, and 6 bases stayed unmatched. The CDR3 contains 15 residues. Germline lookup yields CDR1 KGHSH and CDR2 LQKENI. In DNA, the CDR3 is TGTGCCAGCTCTCGGACTAGCGGGAGTTCGGAGACCCAGTACTTC. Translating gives CASSRTSGSSETQYF.

The CDR3 coding sequence is TGCAGTGCTAGAGACATATTTCGGGACAGGGTTGTGGAGACCCAGTACTTC. This translates into CSARDIFRDRVVETQYF. The chain employs TRBV20-1 and TRBJ2-5; 9 bases match TRBD1. In germline, CDR1 is DFQATT, CDR2 SNEGSKA (reference sequence). This CDR3 spans 17 amino acids. J gave up 5 bases and V 0 bases, and 13 bases lay outside the gene matches.

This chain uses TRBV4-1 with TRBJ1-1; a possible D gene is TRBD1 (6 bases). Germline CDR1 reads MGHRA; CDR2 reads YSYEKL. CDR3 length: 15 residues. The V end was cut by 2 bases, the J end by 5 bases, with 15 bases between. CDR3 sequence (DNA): TGCGCCAGCAGCCAACTTGGACAGATCAGGACTGAAGCTTTCTTT. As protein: CASSQLGQIRTEAFF.

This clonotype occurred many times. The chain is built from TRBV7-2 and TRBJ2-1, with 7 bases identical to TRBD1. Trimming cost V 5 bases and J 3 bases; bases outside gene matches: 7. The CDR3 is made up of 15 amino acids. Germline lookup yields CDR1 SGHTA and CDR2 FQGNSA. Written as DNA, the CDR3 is TGTGCCAGCAGCCCCACAGGGGATGGCTACAATGAGCAGTTCTTC. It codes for CASSPTGDGYNEQFF. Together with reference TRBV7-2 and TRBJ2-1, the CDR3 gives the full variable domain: GAGVSQSPSNKVTEKGKDVELRCDPISGHTALYWYRQSLGQGLEFLIYFQGNSAPDKSGLPSDRFSAERTGGSVSTLTIQRTQQEDSAVYLCASSPTGDGYNEQFFGPGTRLTVL.

In nucleotides, the CDR3 is TGTGCCAGCAGCGCCAGACAGGGGGTTGCTAGCGGGACTGAAGCTTTCTTT. Amino acids: CASSARQGVASGTEAFF. The chain combines TRBV5-4 with TRBJ1-1; 9 bases are a match to TRBD1. The trim removed 4 bases at V and 5 bases at J, leaving 15 bases unmatched. CDR3 length: 17 residues. Germline V gene lookup returns CDR1 SGHNT and CDR2 YYREEE (reference sequence).

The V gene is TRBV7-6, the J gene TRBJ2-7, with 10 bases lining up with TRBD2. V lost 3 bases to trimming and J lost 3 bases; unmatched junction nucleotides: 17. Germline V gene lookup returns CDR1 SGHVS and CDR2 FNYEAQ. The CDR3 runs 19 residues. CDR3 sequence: CASSFRPTSGTPVDYEQYF. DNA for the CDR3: TGTGCCAGCAGCTTCCGGCCTACTAGCGGGACCCCCGTTGACTACGAGCAGTACTTC.

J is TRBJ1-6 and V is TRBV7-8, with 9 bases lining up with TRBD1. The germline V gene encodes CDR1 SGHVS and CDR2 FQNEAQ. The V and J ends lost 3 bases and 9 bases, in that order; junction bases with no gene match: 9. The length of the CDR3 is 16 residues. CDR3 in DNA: TGTGCCAGCAGCTTTAGGACAGGGGAGGGTGGTTCACCCCTCCACTTT. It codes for CASSFRTGEGGSPLHF. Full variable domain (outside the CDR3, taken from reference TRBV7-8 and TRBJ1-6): GAGVSQSPRYKVAKRGQDVALRCDPISGHVSLFWYQQALGQGPEFLTYFQNEAQLDKSGLPSDRFFAERPEGSVSTLKIQRTQQEDSAVYLCASSFRTGEGGSPLHFGNGTRLTVT.

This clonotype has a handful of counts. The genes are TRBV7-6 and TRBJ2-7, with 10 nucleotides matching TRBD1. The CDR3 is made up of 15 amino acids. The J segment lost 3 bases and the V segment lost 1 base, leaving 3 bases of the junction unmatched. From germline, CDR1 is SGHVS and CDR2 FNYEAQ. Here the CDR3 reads CASSLGGQGDYEQYF. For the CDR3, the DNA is TGTGCCAGCAGCTTAGGTGGACAGGGGGACTACGAGCAGTACTTC.

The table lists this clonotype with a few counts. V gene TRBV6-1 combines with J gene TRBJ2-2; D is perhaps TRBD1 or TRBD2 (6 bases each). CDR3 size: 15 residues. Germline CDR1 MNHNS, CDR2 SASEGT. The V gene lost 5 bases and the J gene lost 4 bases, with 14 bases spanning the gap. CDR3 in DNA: TGTGCCAGCAGTCGACAGGAGGGGGGCACCGGGGAGCTGTTTTTT. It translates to CASSRQEGGTGELFF.